This T cell receptor beta chain was identified during a study of OX40 agonist ivuxolimab in advanced cancers. Generated by immunoSEQ multiplex PCR, the TCRdb table keeps only in-frame clones and is missing some. The sample has 17,000 or so clones; roughly 88% are singletons. Sequencing used CD4+ or CD8+ T cells sorted from blood, obtained in a trial of the OX40 agonist ivuxolimab. This TCR was recovered from an adult with an advanced solid tumor such as melanoma, head and neck, liver or kidney cancer.

CDR3 sequence: CASSEAGGQGITDTQYF. The CDR3, as DNA: TGTGCCAGCAGTGAAGCCGGGGGACAGGGGATAACAGATACGCAGTATTTT. This chain uses TRBV6-1 with TRBJ2-3; 10 bases are a match to TRBD1. The V gene end was trimmed by 0 bases and the J gene end by 3 bases; junction bases not matched to a gene: 6. Germline V gives CDR1 MNHNS, CDR2 SASEGT. The CDR3 loop spans 17 amino acids.